The next 18 T cell receptor beta chains were all read from a single sample in a study of tumor-infiltrating lymphocytes in localized non-small cell lung cancer. The table came from immunoSEQ multiplex PCR; TCRdb's copy has only in-frame clones and leaves some out. The data contain more than 12,000 clones, approximately 68% of them singletons. Material for sequencing was uninvolved lung tissue not adjacent to the tumor. The receptor source for this set is a human donor with non-small cell lung cancer.

V is TRBV28 and J is TRBJ1-3; 9 nucleotides align to TRBD1. The germline V gene has CDR1 MDHEN and CDR2 SYDVKM. V dropped 8 bases and J dropped 2; count of bases not matched to a gene: 7. CDR3 length: 15 residues. The DNA of the CDR3 is TGTGCCAGCCAACCGGGACAGGGTGCTGGAAACACCATATATTTT. It translates to CASQPGQGAGNTIYF.

This chain uses TRBV29-1 with TRBJ2-7; either TRBD1 or TRBD2 may supply D (5 bases each). The length of the CDR3 is 14 residues. The ends were cut back, 1 base at V and 1 base at J, with 11 bases in the middle. Germline CDR1 and CDR2: SQVTM and ANQGSEA. The CDR3 spells CSVEAWDGSYEQYF. The CDR3, as DNA: TGCAGCGTTGAAGCTTGGGACGGGTCCTACGAGCAGTACTTC.

The chain has TRBV6-5 and TRBJ1-2, with D unresolved. CDR3 length: 15 amino acids. Germline V gene lookup returns CDR1 MNHEY and CDR2 SVGAGI. V was trimmed by 4 bases and J by 2 bases, leaving 14 bases between them. In DNA form, the CDR3 reads TGTGCCAGCAGTTTAAGCCAGGTAGCCAACTATGGCTACACCTTC. The encoded protein is CASSLSQVANYGYTF.

This clone was recorded only once. The gene calls are TRBV10-1 and TRBJ2-1; 7 nucleotides align to TRBD2. Germline assignment: CDR1 WNHNN and CDR2 SYGVQD (reference sequence). The CDR3 covers 14 residues. V lost 0 bases to trimming and J lost 8 bases; unmatched junction nucleotides: 4. CDR3 residues: CASSESGGRHEQFF. Written as DNA, the CDR3 is TGCGCCAGCAGTGAGTCGGGAGGGCGGCATGAGCAGTTCTTC.

The chain links TRBV5-6 to TRBJ1-3, with D tentatively TRBD1 (6 bases). This CDR3 spans 16 amino acids. Per the germline V gene, CDR1 is SGHDT and CDR2 is YYEEEE. V was cut by 0 bases and J by 3 bases, with 13 bases left in between. CDR3 DNA sequence: TGTGCCAGCAGCTTGGGACAGGTCGGGATTGGAAACACCATATATTTT. It is translated as CASSLGQVGIGNTIYF. Full variable domain (remainder filled in from reference TRBV5-6 and TRBJ1-3): DAGVTQSPTHLIKTRGQQVTLRCSPKSGHDTVSWYQQALGQGPQFIFQYYEEEERQRGNFPDRFSGHQFPNYSSELNVNALLLGDSALYLCASSLGQVGIGNTIYFGEGSWLTVV.

As for this clone: The sample contains more than one DNA sequence encoding this CDR3. This sequence joins TRBV14 and TRBJ1-4; 9 positions agree with TRBD1. Germline V gives CDR1 SGHDN, CDR2 FVKESK. J gave up 5 bases and V 5 bases, and 6 bases lay outside the gene matches. CDR3 length equals 15 residues. CDR3 protein: CASSGTGRKNEKLFF. CDR3 nucleotide sequence: TGTGCCAGCAGCGGGACAGGGAGGAAAAATGAAAAACTGTTTTTT.

The chain couples TRBV6-1 to TRBJ1-5; a weak D match, TRBD1 (6 bases). Germline V gives CDR1 MNHNS, CDR2 SASEGT. The V end lost 3 bases, the J end lost 0 bases, and 9 bases lay between the germline ends. This CDR3 spans 15 amino acids. The CDR3 region has the DNA TGTGCCAGCAGTGATAACAGGGCTAGCAATCAGCCCCAGCATTTT. This encodes CASSDNRASNQPQHF.

This clone was counted between two and nine times. The CDR3 loop reads CASSIGTNTGELFF. The CDR3 nucleotides are TGTGCCAGTAGTATCGGGACAAACACCGGGGAGCTGTTTTTT. The chain recombines TRBV19 with TRBJ2-2, with D tentatively TRBD1 (6 bases). The CDR3 spans 14 residues. V was clipped by 3 bases and J by 2 bases, with 7 bases between them. Per germline, CDR1 LNHDA and CDR2 SQIVND (reference sequence).

The chain has TRBV7-2 and TRBJ1-3; D may be TRBD1 (6 bases). Germline V gene data show CDR1 as SGHTA and CDR2 as FQGNSA. Deletions cut 3 bases from V and 4 bases from J, with 16 bases between. The CDR3 is 16 residues long. The CDR3 loop reads CASSFPGGAGGNTIYF. In DNA form, the CDR3 reads TGTGCCAGCAGCTTTCCGGGGGGCGCGGGAGGAAACACCATATATTTT. The full variable domain, its missing parts supplied by reference TRBV7-2 and TRBJ1-3, is GAGVSQSPSNKVTEKGKDVELRCDPISGHTALYWYRQSLGQGLEFLIYFQGNSAPDKSGLPSDRFSAERTGGSVSTLTIQRTQQEDSAVYLCASSFPGGAGGNTIYFGEGSWLTVV.

This clone turned up a few times. V and J are TRBV29-1 and TRBJ2-1; 8 positions agree with TRBD1. Germline CDR1 is SQVTM and CDR2 is ANQGSEA. V lost 4 bases, J lost 10 bases, and 9 bases stayed unmatched. The CDR3 is made up of 13 amino acids. CDR3 DNA: TGCAGCGTTGTTTCAGGGGGCAGGGGGGAGCAGTTCTTC. This sequence encodes CSVVSGGRGEQFF.

This rearrangement joins TRBV28 to TRBJ2-7; 9 nucleotides agree with TRBD1. The germline CDR1 and CDR2 sequences are MDHEN and SYDVKM. This CDR3 has 20 amino acids. Trimming took 4 bases from V and 0 from J; bases not matched to a gene: 19. This CDR3 is CASSSLYPGQGDGSSYEQYF. The CDR3 DNA sequence: TGTGCCAGCAGTTCCTTGTACCCGGGACAGGGAGATGGGAGCTCCTACGAGCAGTACTTC.

This rearrangement joins TRBV5-6 to TRBJ2-2; D gene uncertain. From germline, CDR1 is SGHDT and CDR2 YYEEEE. The CDR3 contains 15 residues. The V gene lost 2 bases and the J gene lost 1 base, with 9 bases spanning the gap. The DNA for the CDR3 is TGTGCCAGCAGCTTCACACAGAAGAACACCGGGGAGCTGTTTTTT. Translated, it gives CASSFTQKNTGELFF.

The V and J genes are TRBV5-1 and TRBJ2-5; TRBD1 agrees at 8 bases. The germline gives CDR1 SGHRS, CDR2 YFSETQ. This CDR3 has 15 residues. V was pared by 4 bases and J by 6 bases, with 11 bases of the junction left unmatched. The CDR3 loop is CASSPLPGQGQTQYF. The CDR3 coding sequence is TGCGCCAGCAGCCCGCTTCCCGGACAGGGACAGACCCAGTACTTC. The full variable domain, rest sourced from reference TRBV5-1 and TRBJ2-5, is KAGVTQTPRYLIKTRGQQVTLSCSPISGHRSVSWYQQTPGQGLQFLFEYFSETQRNKGNFPGRFSGRQFSNSRSEMNVSTLELGDSALYLCASSPLPGQGQTQYFGPGTRLLVL.

The J gene is TRBJ2-3, the V gene TRBV4-2, with D possibly TRBD1 on 6 matching bases. The CDR3 is 14 amino acids. CDR1 and CDR2 (germline): LGHNA, YNFKEQ. Trimming shortened V by 2 bases and J by 5 bases, and 11 bases separated the two germline ends. The CDR3, as DNA: TGTGCCAGCAGCCAACGACAGGAGAAAGATACGCAGTATTTT. Translation: CASSQRQEKDTQYF.

The chain employs TRBV29-1 and TRBJ1-2; D remains unclear. In germline, CDR1 is SQVTM, CDR2 ANQGSEA. Trimming shortened V by 3 bases and J by 7 bases, and 15 bases separated the two germline ends. The CDR3 totals 13 residues. The CDR3, as DNA: TGCAGCGTTGATTTATGGGGATTGGGTGGCTACACCTTC. This gives the protein CSVDLWGLGGYTF. Full variable domain (rest looked up from reference TRBV29-1 and TRBJ1-2): SAVISQKPSRDICQRGTSLTIQCQVDSQVTMMFWYRQQPGQSLTLIATANQGSEATYESGFVIDKFPISRPNLTFSTLTVSNMSPEDSSIYLCSVDLWGLGGYTFGSGTRLTVV.

This clone was observed a handful of times. One end of the junction is discordant with germline, which a read error may explain. The chain joins TRBV6-1 to TRBJ1-5; the D is unclear. This CDR3 is built from 16 residues. Germline loops: CDR1 MNHNS, CDR2 SASEGT. CDR3 sequence: CAISDIGVSSNQPQHF. The CDR3 DNA follows: TGTGCCATCAGTGATATTGGGGTGTCAAGCAATCAGCCCCAGCATTTT.

V is TRBV14 and J is TRBJ2-7; a weak D match, TRBD2 (6 bases). Germline V lookup: CDR1 SGHDN, CDR2 FVKESK. CDR3 length: 14 residues. V lost 3 bases and J lost 4, with 13 bases in between. The CDR3 DNA reads TGTGCCAGCAGCCACGTCACCGGGGGTTACGAGCAGTACTTC. Translating it yields CASSHVTGGYEQYF.

This sequence joins TRBV5-1 and TRBJ1-6, with D unresolved. Germline-derived CDR1 and CDR2 are SGHRS and YFSETQ. V was pared by 0 bases and J by 7 bases, with 8 bases between. CDR3 length equals 14 residues. DNA for the CDR3: TGCGCCAGCAGCTTGGCACTATTGAATTCACCCCTCCACTTT. Its protein is CASSLALLNSPLHF.